The entry below describes one T cell receptor (beta chain). Its cognate antigen is unknown. This sample was taken from a study of a mutant IDH1 vaccine in newly diagnosed glioma. Findings and caveats of the study: Among patients, roughly 94% showed immune responses induced by the vaccine.

The junction had 12 bases not matched to a gene; V was cut back by 4 bases and J by 1 base. This CDR3 contains 18 residues. Per germline, CDR1 ENHRY and CDR2 SYGVKD. Documented time point: week 35, safety follow-up. Vaccine doses each comprised 300 ug of mutant IDH1 20-mer peptide, with topical imiquimod. Across weeks 1, 3, 5, 7, 11, 15, 19 and 23, patients received a vaccination each time, eight in all. Assay used: immunoSEQ multiplex PCR; TCRdb lists only in-frame clones, some missing. Of about 56,000 clones listed, roughly 90% are singletons. The receptor was isolated from a man between 35 and 55 years old with glioma. V and J are TRBV10-3 and TRBJ2-2; 7 bases map to TRBD1. This material consisted of PBMCs, taken from a glioma patient whose treatment included an IDH1 peptide vaccine. DNA of the CDR3: TGTGCCATCAGTGCGCTCAAAGCCGGGACAGAGAACACCGGGGAGCTGTTTTTT. Residues: CAISALKAGTENTGELFF.